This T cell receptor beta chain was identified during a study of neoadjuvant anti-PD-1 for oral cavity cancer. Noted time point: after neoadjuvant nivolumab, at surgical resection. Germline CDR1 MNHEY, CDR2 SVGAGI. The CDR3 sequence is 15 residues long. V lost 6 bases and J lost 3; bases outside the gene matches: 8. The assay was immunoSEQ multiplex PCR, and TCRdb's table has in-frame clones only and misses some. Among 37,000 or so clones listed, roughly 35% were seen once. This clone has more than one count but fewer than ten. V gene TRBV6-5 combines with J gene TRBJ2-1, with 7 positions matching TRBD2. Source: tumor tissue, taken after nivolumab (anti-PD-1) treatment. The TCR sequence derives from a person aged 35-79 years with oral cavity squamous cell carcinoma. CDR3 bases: TGTGCCAGCAGGACGAGCGGGGCAGTCTACAATGAGCAGTTCTTC. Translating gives CASRTSGAVYNEQFF.